This T cell receptor (beta chain) was captured by sequencing in a study of blood T cell repertoires in COVID-19. Germline assignment: CDR1 SGHDT and CDR2 YYEEEE. Trimming left V 2 bases short and J 0 bases short, with 10 bases between. CDR3 length: 15 residues. The recovered donors of Cohort 3 showed two negative PCRs, clearance, or symptom resolution. In the source study's methods: Amplification from reference gene primers served as the basis for estimated nucleated cell counts. Clones were sequenced by immunoSEQ multiplex PCR, and TCRdb holds only the in-frame ones, with some missing. The V and J calls and clone size were taken over from that table, and D and trimming were inferred from the DNA. There are some 250,000 clones in the sample; roughly 88% occur only once, and approximately 2% lies in the top ten.

This clonotype was obtained from a woman between 45 and 60 years old who had recovered from COVID-19. Sequenced material: PBMCs or T cells enriched from blood (not recorded which). The chain joins TRBV5-6 to TRBJ2-3, with D possibly being TRBD1 (6 bases). The chain's CDR3 is CASSFVGASTDTQYF. The CDR3 DNA reads as TGTGCCAGCAGCTTTGTGGGGGCAAGCACAGATACGCAGTATTTT.